This paragraph covers one T cell receptor (beta chain) sequence. The entry originates in a study of brain T cells in children with intractable seizures. Time point reported: blood from clinic visit 5 months post-surgery; TSC patient then seizure free. Repertoires were generated with immunoSEQ multiplex PCR, while TCRdb's copy carries only in-frame clones and drops some. Found here are 340,000 or so clones, 93% of them singletons; the top ten hold around 6%. Trimming removed 2 bases at V and 7 bases at J, with 9 bases between. The CDR3 sequence is 14 residues long. Per the germline V gene, CDR1 is LGHDT and CDR2 is YNNKEL (reference sequence).

This chain connects TRBV3-1 (or the pseudogene TRBV3-2) to TRBJ1-6; no reliable D call. Specimen: peripheral blood, collected roughly 5 months after surgery. The receptor comes from a boy under three years old with tuberous sclerosis and intractable seizures. CDR3 in DNA: TGTGCCAGCAGCCAACTCGCCAAGAATTCACCCCTCCACTTT. This gives the protein CASSQLAKNSPLHF.